This T cell receptor (beta chain) was profiled in a study of chemoradiotherapy in HPV16-positive cancers. Overall study results and limits: Non-HPV-specific T cells did not expand in tumors during treatment, whereas candidate HPV-specific clones and E7-related motifs did.

Repertoires were generated with immunoSEQ multiplex PCR, while TCRdb's copy carries only in-frame clones and drops some. The sample lists around 8,800 clones; roughly 84% were seen once. CDR3 length: 14 amino acids. The germline gives CDR1 MNHNS, CDR2 SASEGT. V was pared by 2 bases and J by 10 bases, with 6 bases of the junction left unmatched. This clone was counted a single time. Its antigen is not known. This sample comprised tumor tissue, obtained from a patient who underwent chemoradiotherapy. The chain has TRBV6-1 and TRBJ1-1; TRBD1 matches 11 bases. The TCR originated in a human donor with HPV-associated anogenital cancer. CDR3 DNA: TGTGCCAGCAGTGAACGCTGGGACAGGGGGATAGCTTTCTTT. It translates to CASSERWDRGIAFF.